This TCR beta chain emerged from a study of shared clonotypes between healthy human individuals. This clone occurred a few times. The CDR3 is 13 amino acids. Germline V gene sequence: CDR1 LNHDA, CDR2 SQIVND (reference sequence). The V end lost 7 bases, the J end lost 4 bases, and 13 bases lay between the germline ends. TCRdb's copy holds only in-frame clones and misses some; the assay was immunoSEQ multiplex PCR. The sample records around 1 million clones, 76% being singletons. Sequencing input: memory CD4+ T cells sorted from blood. The sample's subset: CD45RA-negative fraction. The chain joins TRBV19 to TRBJ1-2; D gene ambiguous. The TCR was taken from a man between 18 and 35 years old in good health. The CDR3 DNA sequence: TGTGCCAGTAATCGGGCCTCCATCTATGGCTACACCTTC. Translated, it gives CASNRASIYGYTF. Complete variable domain (other parts from reference TRBV19 and TRBJ1-2): DGGITQSPKYLFRKEGQNVTLSCEQNLNHDAMYWYRQDPGQGLRLIYYSQIVNDFQKGDIAEGYSVSREKKESFPLTVTSAQKNPTAFYLCASNRASIYGYTFGSGTRLTVV.